This TCR beta chain was sequenced in a study of cytomegalovirus exposure and HLA in healthy donors. Germline V lookup: CDR1 LGHNA, CDR2 YSLEER. This CDR3 is 14 amino acids long. V was shortened by 3 bases and J by 15 bases, with 21 bases between the two germline ends. In the case of this clone: Its antigen remains unidentified.

The PCR was carried out with 60 Vbeta primers and 13 Jbeta primers. Some clones are missing from TCRdb's copy, which holds only in-frame ones; the method was immunoSEQ multiplex PCR. This table lists roughly 120,000 clones. General study points: The dataset shows that most TCR sequences were rare, while some public TCRs occurred in many donors. No immune exposure information besides CMV serostatus was available.

Sequenced material: PBMCs. The receptor was derived from a man aged 40-49 years in good health and CMV-seropositive. This sequence joins TRBV4-3 and TRBJ2-1; TRBD1 is a possible D gene (6 bases). The CDR3 sequence: CASSQRDSTGRRFF. CDR3 nucleotides: TGCGCCAGCAGCCAGAGGGATTCGACAGGCCGTAGGTTCTTC.